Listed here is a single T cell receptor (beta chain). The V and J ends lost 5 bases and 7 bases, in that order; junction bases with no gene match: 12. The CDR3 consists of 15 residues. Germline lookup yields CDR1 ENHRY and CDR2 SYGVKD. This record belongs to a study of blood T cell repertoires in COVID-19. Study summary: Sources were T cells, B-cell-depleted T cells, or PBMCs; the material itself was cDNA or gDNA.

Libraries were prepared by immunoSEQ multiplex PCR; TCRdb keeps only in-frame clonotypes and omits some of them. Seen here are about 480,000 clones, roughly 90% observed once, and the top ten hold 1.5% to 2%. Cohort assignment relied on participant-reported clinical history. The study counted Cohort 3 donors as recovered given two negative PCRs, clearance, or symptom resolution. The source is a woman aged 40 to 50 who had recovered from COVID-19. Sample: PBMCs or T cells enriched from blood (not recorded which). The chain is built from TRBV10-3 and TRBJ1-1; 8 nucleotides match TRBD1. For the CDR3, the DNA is TGTGCCATCAGTTCATTTTCCCAGGGGGCGGGTGAAGCTTTCTTT. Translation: CAISSFSQGAGEAFF.